Each of the 4 T cell receptor beta chains below was sequenced from the same sample in a study of human T cells and chemical hapten exposure. Time point: patch test 1, 2 weeks after DPC sensitization. Treatment here: therapeutic diphenylcyclopropenone sensitization with weekly scalp DPC. TCRdb called the RACE reads again in MiXCR, with one record for every CDR3 protein. The sample has nearly 350,000 distinct CDR3 sequences, about 7% seen once; the top ten hold less than 10%. The starting material was whole blood, obtained in connection with sensitization to the hapten diphenylcyclopropenone (DPC). The receptors originated from a woman younger than 30 with alopecia areata. Some clones in this sample may be carry-over from other donors' samples.

The chain couples TRBV28 to TRBJ2-1; 10 bases line up with TRBD2. Looked up from germline, CDR1 is MDHEN and CDR2 is SYDVKM. After removal of 6 bases from V and 15 bases from J, the junction contained 11 bases not matched to a gene. The CDR3 runs 13 residues. CDR3 DNA sequence: TGTGCCAGCAGGAGCGGGGGGGTAACTCGTATGTTCTTC. Translating it yields CASRSGGVTRMFF.

This clonotype was seen more than once but under ten times. This chain joins TRBV10-3 and TRBJ1-1; a weak D match, TRBD1 (5 bases). The CDR3 consists of 14 residues. In germline, CDR1 is ENHRY, CDR2 SYGVKD. V dropped 7 bases and J dropped 5 bases, with 17 bases sitting between them. Here the CDR3 reads CAITPAQGGTEAFF. The CDR3 DNA follows: TGTGCCATCACTCCGGCGCAGGGCGGGACTGAAGCTTTCTTT.

This clonotype was observed at least ten times. The chain combines TRBV7-9 with TRBJ1-2, with D possibly TRBD1 on 5 matching bases. The CDR3 has 15 amino acids. The ends were cut back, 2 bases at V and 0 bases at J, with 10 bases in the middle. Germline lookup yields CDR1 SEHNR and CDR2 FQNEAQ (reference sequence). As DNA, the CDR3 is TGTGCCAGCAGCTTAATACAGGAGGCTAACTATGGCTACACCTTC. Residues: CASSLIQEANYGYTF.

This chain links TRBV6-1 with TRBJ1-5; no clear D. Deletions cut 6 bases from V and 0 bases from J, with 12 bases between. This CDR3 region has 15 residues. The germline V gene has CDR1 MNHNS and CDR2 SASEGT. The CDR3 DNA is TGTGCCAGCAGCCGTCGTCCCCCTAGCAATCAGCCCCAGCATTTT. This translates into CASSRRPPSNQPQHF.